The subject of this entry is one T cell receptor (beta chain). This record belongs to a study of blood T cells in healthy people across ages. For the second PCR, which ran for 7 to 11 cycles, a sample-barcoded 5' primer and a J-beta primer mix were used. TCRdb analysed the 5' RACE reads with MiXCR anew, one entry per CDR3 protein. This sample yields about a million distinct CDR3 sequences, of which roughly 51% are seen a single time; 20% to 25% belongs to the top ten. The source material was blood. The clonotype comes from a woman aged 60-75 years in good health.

As DNA, the CDR3 is TGTGCCAGCAGCCCCCACGGTTCGTCCGGCTACACCTTC. Its translation is CASSPHGSSGYTF. V gene TRBV7-2 combines with J gene TRBJ1-2; no reliable D call. V was shortened by 5 bases and J by 8 bases, with 15 bases between the two germline ends. The CDR3 totals 13 residues. Germline V gene data show CDR1 as SGHTA and CDR2 as FQGNSA.